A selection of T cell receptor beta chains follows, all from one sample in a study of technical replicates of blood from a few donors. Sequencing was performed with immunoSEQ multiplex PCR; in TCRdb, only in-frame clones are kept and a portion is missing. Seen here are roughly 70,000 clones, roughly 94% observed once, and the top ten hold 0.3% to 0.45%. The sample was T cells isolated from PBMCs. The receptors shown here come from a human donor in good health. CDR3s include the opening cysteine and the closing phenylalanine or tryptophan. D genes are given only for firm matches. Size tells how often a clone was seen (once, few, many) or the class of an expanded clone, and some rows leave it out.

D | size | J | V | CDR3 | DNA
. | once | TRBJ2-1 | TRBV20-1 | CSARDAPEQFF | TGCAGTGCTAGAGATGCGCCTGAGCAGTTCTTC
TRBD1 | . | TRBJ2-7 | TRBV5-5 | CASSLVGQGTGSEQYF | TGTGCCAGCAGCTTGGTGGGACAGGGAACGGGTAGCGAGCAGTACTTC
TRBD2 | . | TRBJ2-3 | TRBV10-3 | CALKAAGTSTDTQYF | TGTGCCCTAAAAGCAGCGGGAACTAGCACAGATACGCAGTATTTT
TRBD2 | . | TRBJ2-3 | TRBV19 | CASSILKMTGTSGTDTQYF | TGTGCCAGTAGTATCCTAAAAATGACCGGGACTAGCGGCACAGATACGCAGTATTTT
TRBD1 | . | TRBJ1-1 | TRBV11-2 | CASSPGQGERAEAFF | TGTGCCAGCAGCCCAGGACAGGGGGAGAGGGCTGAAGCTTTCTTT
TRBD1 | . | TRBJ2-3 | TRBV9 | CASSVGQGADTQYF | TGTGCCAGCAGCGTGGGACAGGGGGCAGATACGCAGTATTTT
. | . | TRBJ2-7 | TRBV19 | CASSISLAGTYEQYF | TGTGCCAGTAGTATAAGCCTAGCAGGAACCTACGAGCAGTACTTC
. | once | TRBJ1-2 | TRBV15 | CATSREKQANYGYTF | TGTGCCACCAGCAGAGAGAAACAGGCTAACTATGGCTACACCTTC
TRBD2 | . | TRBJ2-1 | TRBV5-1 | CASSSRTSGTPNEQFF | TGCGCCAGCAGCTCGAGGACTAGCGGGACCCCCAATGAGCAGTTCTTC
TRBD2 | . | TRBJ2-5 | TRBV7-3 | CASSPFPVLQGTSGRASETQYF | TGTGCCAGCAGCCCATTTCCGGTTCTACAAGGGACTAGCGGGAGGGCCTCAGAGACCCAGTACTTC
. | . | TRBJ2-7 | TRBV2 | CASSEFASVAYEQYF | TGTGCCAGCAGTGAATTTGCTAGCGTAGCCTACGAGCAGTACTTC
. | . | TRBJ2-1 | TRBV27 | CASSNLHNEQFF | TGTGCCAGCAGTAATCTTCACAATGAGCAGTTCTTC
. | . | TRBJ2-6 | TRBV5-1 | CASSLATTTGANVLTF | TGCGCCAGCAGCTTGGCCACGACAACTGGGGCCAACGTCCTGACTTTC
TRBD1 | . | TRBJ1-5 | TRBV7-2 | CASSQGQGWNQPQHF | TGTGCCAGCAGCCAGGGACAGGGTTGGAATCAGCCCCAGCATTTT
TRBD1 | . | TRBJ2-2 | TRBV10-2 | CASTTGGTGELFF | TGCGCCAGCACAACAGGGGGTACCGGGGAGCTGTTTTTT
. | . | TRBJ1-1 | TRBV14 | CASSQSLNTEAFF | TGTGCCAGCAGCCAATCCTTGAACACTGAAGCTTTCTTT
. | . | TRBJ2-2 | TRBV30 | CAWNSYTGELFF | TGTGCCTGGAATAGTTACACCGGGGAGCTGTTTTTT
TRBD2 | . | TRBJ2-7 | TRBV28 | CASSFQREVYEQYF | TGTGCCAGCAGTTTCCAGCGGGAGGTCTACGAGCAGTACTTC
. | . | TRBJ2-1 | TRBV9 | CASSYRQSVNEQFF | TGTGCCAGCAGCTATCGACAGTCAGTCAATGAGCAGTTCTTC
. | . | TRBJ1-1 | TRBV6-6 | CASIGDTEAFF | TGTGCCAGCATAGGGGATACTGAAGCTTTCTTT
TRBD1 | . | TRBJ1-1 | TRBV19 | CASSITGGVLNTEAFF | TGTGCCAGTAGTATAACAGGGGGTGTATTAAACACTGAAGCTTTCTTT
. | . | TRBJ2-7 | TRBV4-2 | CASSQASSAVEQYF | TGTGCCAGCAGCCAAGCGTCTAGCGCCGTCGAGCAGTACTTC
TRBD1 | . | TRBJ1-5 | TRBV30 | CAWSKQGSLSNQPQHF | TGTGCCTGGAGTAAACAGGGGTCGTTGAGCAATCAGCCCCAGCATTTT
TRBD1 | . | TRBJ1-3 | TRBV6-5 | CASSRQGNSGNTIYF | TGTGCCAGCAGTCGACAGGGTAACTCTGGAAACACCATATATTTT
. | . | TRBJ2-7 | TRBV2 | CAIERDNYDEQYF | TGTGCCATCGAGCGGGACAATTACGACGAGCAGTACTTC
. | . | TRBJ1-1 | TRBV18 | CASSPREGGNTEAFF | TGTGCCAGCTCACCTCGTGAGGGAGGGAACACTGAAGCTTTCTTT
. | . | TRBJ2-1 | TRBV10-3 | CAINEEFLNEQFF | TGTGCCATCAACGAGGAGTTTCTCAATGAGCAGTTCTTC
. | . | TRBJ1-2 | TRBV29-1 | CSVEPRGGGPSGYTF | TGCAGCGTTGAACCTCGAGGGGGGGGGCCCAGTGGCTACACCTTC
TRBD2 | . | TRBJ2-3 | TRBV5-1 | CASSLFPSERELADTQYF | TGCGCCAGCAGCTTATTCCCCTCTGAGCGGGAGTTGGCAGATACGCAGTATTTT
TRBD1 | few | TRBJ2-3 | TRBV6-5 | CASSYSINRGPDTQYF | TGTGCCAGCAGTTACTCTATTAACAGGGGCCCAGATACGCAGTATTTT
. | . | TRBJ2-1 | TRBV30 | CAWIPSSYNEQFF | TGTGCCTGGATCCCGAGCTCCTACAATGAGCAGTTCTTC
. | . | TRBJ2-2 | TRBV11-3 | CASSFPSENTGELFF | TGTGCCAGCAGCTTCCCTAGCGAGAACACCGGGGAGCTGTTTTTT
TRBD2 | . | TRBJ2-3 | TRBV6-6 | CASSWWEGLDTQYF | TGTGCCAGCAGTTGGTGGGAGGGCCTAGATACGCAGTATTTT
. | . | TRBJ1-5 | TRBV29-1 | CSVVQAGESGQPQHF | TGCAGCGTTGTCCAGGCGGGGGAGTCGGGGCAGCCCCAGCATTTT
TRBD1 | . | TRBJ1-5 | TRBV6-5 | CASSSRGLGNQPQHF | TGTGCCAGCAGTAGCAGGGGGCTAGGCAATCAGCCCCAGCATTTT
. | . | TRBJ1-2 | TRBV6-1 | CASSQTENYGYTF | TGTGCCAGCTCCCAGACAGAAAACTATGGCTACACCTTC
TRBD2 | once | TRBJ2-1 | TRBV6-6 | CAIWAGGPPNEQFF | TGTGCTATCTGGGCGGGAGGGCCCCCGAATGAGCAGTTCTTC
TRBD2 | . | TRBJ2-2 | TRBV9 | CASSAGVGQGGSGRADGELFF | TGTGCCAGCAGCGCAGGAGTAGGCCAGGGAGGCAGCGGGAGGGCCGACGGGGAGCTGTTTTTT
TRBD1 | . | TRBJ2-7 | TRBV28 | CASSLLVGTAQYF | TGTGCCAGCAGTTTATTGGTGGGGACAGCCCAGTACTTC
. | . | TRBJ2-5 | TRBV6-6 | CASSRQGGRETQYF | TGTGCCAGCAGCCGACAGGGTGGGAGGGAGACCCAGTACTTC
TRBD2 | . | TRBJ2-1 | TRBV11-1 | CASSLAPRELARFNEQFF | TGTGCCAGCAGCTTAGCGCCCAGGGAACTAGCGAGATTCAATGAGCAGTTCTTC
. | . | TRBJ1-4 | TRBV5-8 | CASSYYREGLWTNEKLFF | TGTGCCAGCAGCTATTACAGGGAGGGGCTCTGGACTAATGAAAAACTGTTTTTT
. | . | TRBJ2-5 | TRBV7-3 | CASSKFSGTGTQYF | TGTGCCAGCAGCAAATTCTCGGGTACCGGGACCCAGTACTTC
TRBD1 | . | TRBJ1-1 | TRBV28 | CASRDRGFIGEAFF | TGTGCCAGCAGAGACAGGGGTTTCATCGGTGAAGCTTTCTTT
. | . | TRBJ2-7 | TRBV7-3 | CASSLTGGGSYEQYF | TGTGCCAGCAGCTTAACGGGGGGTGGCTCCTACGAGCAGTACTTC
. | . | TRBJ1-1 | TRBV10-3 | CATELDTNTEAFF | TGTGCCACTGAATTGGACACTAACACTGAAGCTTTCTTT
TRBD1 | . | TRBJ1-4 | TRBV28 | CASSAIGTANEKLFF | TGTGCCAGCAGCGCGATTGGGACAGCTAATGAAAAACTGTTTTTT
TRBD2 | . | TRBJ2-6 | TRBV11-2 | CASSPPGLADSGANVLTF | TGTGCCAGCAGCCCCCCGGGACTAGCGGACTCTGGGGCCAACGTCCTGACTTTC
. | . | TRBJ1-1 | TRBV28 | CASSLTENTEAFF | TGTGCCAGCAGCTTGACAGAGAACACTGAAGCTTTCTTT
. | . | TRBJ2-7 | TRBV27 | CASRTSLAYEQYF | TGTGCCAGCAGAACTAGCCTCGCCTACGAGCAGTACTTC
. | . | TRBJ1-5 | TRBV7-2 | CASSLDPIQPQHF | TGTGCCAGCAGCTTAGACCCTATTCAGCCCCAGCATTTT
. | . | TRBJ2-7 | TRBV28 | CASSPPSYEQYF | TGTGCCAGCAGCCCCCCCTCTTACGAGCAGTACTTC
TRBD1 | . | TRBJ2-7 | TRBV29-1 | CSAGTGGYEQYF | TGCAGCGCCGGGACAGGGGGCTACGAGCAGTACTTC
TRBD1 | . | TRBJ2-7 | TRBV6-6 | CASSYTGGYEQYF | TGTGCCAGCAGTTACACAGGGGGCTACGAGCAGTACTTC
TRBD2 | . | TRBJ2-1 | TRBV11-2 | CASSLSGNTNNEQFF | TGTGCCAGCAGCCTTAGCGGGAATACCAACAATGAGCAGTTCTTC
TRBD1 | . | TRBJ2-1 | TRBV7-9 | CASQNRGQGYMSSYNEQFF | TGTGCCAGCCAGAATAGGGGGCAGGGTTATATGAGCTCCTACAATGAGCAGTTCTTC
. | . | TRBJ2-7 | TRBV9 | CASSHGLNYEQYF | TGTGCCAGCAGCCATGGACTCAACTACGAGCAGTACTTC
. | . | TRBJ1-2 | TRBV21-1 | CASSKLPGGAGYTF | TGTGCCAGCAGCAAGCTTCCAGGGGGCGCCGGCTACACCTTC